The clone carrying this T cell receptor (beta chain) was seen ten or more times. These data are taken from a study of blood T cell repertoires in COVID-19. Study-wide context: The United States, Italy and Spain supplied acute and convalescent COVID-19 samples. PBMCs, B-cell-depleted T cells, or T cells were the source of the cDNA or gDNA that made up the material.

Produced via immunoSEQ multiplex PCR; TCRdb's table is partial and in-frame only. The table includes under 150,000 clones, roughly 79% detected once. Germline values: CDR1 MNHEY, CDR2 SMNVEV (reference sequence). The CDR3 is 16 residues long. The trim removed 5 bases at V and 6 bases at J, leaving 14 bases unmatched. The V call is TRBV27, the J call TRBJ2-7, with TRBD1 matching 9 bases. The receptor comes from a woman aged 55-75 years with active or convalescent COVID-19. Input material: peripheral blood. In DNA form, the CDR3 reads TGTGCCAGCAGTGGGGGACAGGGTCCGACCCCTATCGAGCAGTACTTC. This translates into CASSGGQGPTPIEQYF.